These 5 T cell receptor beta chains originate from one sample sequenced in a study of T cell repertoires in cytomegalovirus infection (dated by TCRdb to the late 2010s). Sequencing was performed on an Illumina HiSeq 1500. TCRdb redid the processing of the public reads, applying fastp at Q25 and MiXCR, and retained in-frame beta chains. Rows matching on CDR3 protein sequence are summarized as one entry with the most common DNA and genes. This sample lists about 150,000 distinct CDR3 sequences; about 25% were detected once. About 10% of the sample is in the top ten clones. The sample was PBMCs. Receptors were obtained from a human donor in good health (CMV status not recorded). Some clones in this sample may be carry-over from other donors' samples.

The rearrangement joins TRBV18 to TRBJ1-1; D is uncertain. The CDR3 extends over 15 amino acids. V was trimmed by 3 bases and J by 3 bases, leaving 14 bases between them. The germline gives CDR1 KGHSH, CDR2 LQKENI. CDR3 residues: CASSPPGSPYTEAFF. In DNA, the CDR3 is TGTGCCAGCTCACCGCCTGGCAGCCCTTACACTGAAGCTTTCTTT.

The table lists this clonotype with many counts. Written as DNA, the CDR3 is TGCAGCGTCCAATACCGGGACAGCCACTCCAAAAAACTGTTTTTT. Protein sequence: CSVQYRDSHSKKLFF. The chain carries TRBV29-1 and TRBJ1-4; 7 nucleotides match TRBD1. In germline, CDR1 is SQVTM, CDR2 ANQGSEA. The CDR3 length is 15 residues. After removal of 6 bases from V and 9 bases from J, the junction contained 16 bases not matched to a gene.

The V and J genes are TRBV27 and TRBJ1-1; 9 bases fit TRBD1. V lost 5 bases and J lost 8; bases outside the gene matches: 6. Germline V gene sequence: CDR1 MNHEY, CDR2 SMNVEV (reference sequence). The CDR3 is 13 residues long. The DNA for the CDR3 is TGTGCCAGCAGTCGGACAGGGGTGGGGGAAGCTTTCTTT. Protein sequence: CASSRTGVGEAFF.

The table lists this clonotype with a few counts. This chain joins TRBV18 and TRBJ2-7; 8 positions match TRBD1. In germline, CDR1 is KGHSH, CDR2 LQKENI. This CDR3 spans 14 amino acids. Trimming cost V 0 bases and J 4 bases; bases outside gene matches: 2. This chain's CDR3 is CASSPPQGAYEQYF. The CDR3 DNA sequence: TGTGCCAGCTCACCACCCCAGGGGGCATACGAGCAGTACTTC.

The V gene is TRBV28, the J gene TRBJ2-3; no clear D. Germline assignment: CDR1 MDHEN and CDR2 SYDVKM. The CDR3 length is 13 residues. The V end lost 7 bases, the J end lost 4 bases, and 12 bases lay between the germline ends. For the CDR3, the DNA is TGTGCCAGCAATCCGACAACCTCAGATACGCAGTATTTT. It yields the protein CASNPTTSDTQYF.